This T cell receptor beta chain was recovered during a study of blood T cell repertoires in COVID-19. Study-level information: Collection of acute and convalescent COVID-19 samples took place in the United States, Italy and Spain.

This CDR3 has 11 amino acids. Trimming took off 3 bases at V and 7 bases at J, with 6 bases between the two ends. Germline loops: CDR1 SGHVS, CDR2 FNYEAQ. Data came from immunoSEQ multiplex PCR; TCRdb stores just in-frame clones and leaves some out. The repertoire consists of 650,000 to 800,000 clones, with 90% occurring once and the leading ten covering roughly 0.25%. This chain links TRBV7-6 with TRBJ1-1; D remains unclear. Sequencing used peripheral blood. This sequence originates from a woman aged 18-29 years with acute or convalescent COVID-19. The CDR3 DNA sequence: TGTGCCAGCAGCTTGATACTTGAAGCTTTCTTT. This sequence encodes CASSLILEAFF.